The next 16 T cell receptor beta chains were all read from a single sample in a study of blood T cell repertoires in COVID-19. Some clones are missing from TCRdb's copy, which holds only in-frame ones; the method was immunoSEQ multiplex PCR. There are tens of thousands of clones in the sample; about 80% occur only once, and approximately 20% lies in the top ten. Sequencing was done on a sample of peripheral blood. The receptors come from a man aged 30 to 39 with COVID-19, enrolled during active disease.

This clone came up a few times. This chain links TRBV4-1 with TRBJ1-2; unclear D gene. Germline V lookup: CDR1 MGHRA, CDR2 YSYEKL. V was pared by 5 bases and J by 2 bases, with 15 bases between. The length of the CDR3 is 15 residues. This chain's CDR3 is CASSSQSDINYGYTF. CDR3 nucleotides: TGCGCCAGCAGCTCCCAGTCCGATATAAACTATGGCTACACCTTC.

The DNA for the CDR3 is TGTGCCAGCAGTCTACCGTCCACAGATACGCAGTATTTT. It encodes CASSLPSTDTQYF. This chain uses TRBV28 with TRBJ2-3; no clear D gene. V was pared by 5 bases and J by 2 bases, with 8 bases between. This CDR3 contains 13 residues. Germline assignment: CDR1 MDHEN and CDR2 SYDVKM.

As DNA, the CDR3 is TGTGCCTGGAGTGTAAATCGGGGGGCCCACTATGGCTACACCTTC. Protein product: CAWSVNRGAHYGYTF. The chain has TRBV30 and TRBJ1-2; TRBD1 is a possible D gene (6 bases). The CDR3 consists of 15 residues. Trimming removed 0 bases from V and 3 bases from J, with 14 bases in between. CDR1 is GTSNPN, CDR2 SVGIG, per germline (reference sequence). Based on the CDR3 plus reference TRBV30 and TRBJ1-2, the full variable domain is SQTIHQWPATLVQPVGSPLSLECTVEGTSNPNLYWYRQAAGRGLQLLFYSVGIGQISSEVPQNLSASRPQDRQFILSSKKLLLSDSGFYLCAWSVNRGAHYGYTFGSGTRLTVV.

This clone was seen more than once but under ten times. This rearrangement joins TRBV2 to TRBJ2-1; 7 nucleotides match TRBD2. The CDR3 spans 14 residues. V trimming: 7 bases; J trimming: 9 bases; junction bases outside the gene matches: 12. The germline V gene encodes CDR1 SNHLY and CDR2 FYNNEI. CDR3 sequence reads: CASKAGLSLGEQFF. Here the CDR3 DNA reads TGTGCCAGCAAGGCGGGACTAAGCTTAGGTGAGCAGTTCTTC.

This chain's CDR3 is CASNRVSSYNEQFF. In DNA, the CDR3 is TGTGCCAGCAACAGGGTGAGCTCCTACAATGAGCAGTTCTTC. This sequence joins TRBV6-5 and TRBJ2-1; possibly TRBD1 for D (6 bases). Between the trimmed V and J ends, which lost 7 bases and 0 bases, there was a span of 10 bases. Germline assignment: CDR1 MNHEY and CDR2 SVGAGI. There are 14 residues in the CDR3.

The chain carries TRBV15 and TRBJ1-4; TRBD1 aligns across 9 bases. V trimming: 0 bases; J trimming: 8 bases; junction bases outside the gene matches: 7. Germline V gene lookup returns CDR1 LNHNV and CDR2 YYDKDF (reference sequence). The CDR3 runs to 16 residues. In DNA form, the CDR3 reads TGTGCCACCAGCAGAGATAGAAGAACAGGGGGCGAAAAACTGTTTTTT. It is translated as CATSRDRRTGGEKLFF.

The chain employs TRBV7-2 and TRBJ1-2, with D possibly matching TRBD1 (6 bases). The V end lost 5 bases, the J end lost 2 bases, and 9 bases lay between the germline ends. The CDR3 runs to 13 residues. Germline V lookup: CDR1 SGHTA, CDR2 FQGNSA. CDR3 residues: CASSQGQNYGYTF. In DNA form, the CDR3 reads TGTGCCAGCAGCCAAGGACAGAACTATGGCTACACCTTC.

This clone came up a few times. CDR3 sequence (DNA): TGTGCCAGCAGCCGCGGGGGACCAGATACGCAGTATTTT. Residues: CASSRGGPDTQYF. V gene TRBV7-3 combines with J gene TRBJ2-3, with TRBD2 matching over 7 bases. Looked up from germline, CDR1 is SGHTA and CDR2 is FQGTGA. V lost 5 bases, J lost 4 bases, and 3 bases stayed unmatched. The CDR3 consists of 13 residues.

The V gene is TRBV6-5, the J gene TRBJ1-5; D might be TRBD1 (5 bases). This CDR3 is built from 15 residues. The germline V and J ends were trimmed by 6 bases and 2 bases, with 14 bases remaining between them. Germline values: CDR1 MNHEY, CDR2 SVGAGI. CDR3 in DNA: TGTGCCAGCAGCAATGGGGGGGAAGGCAATCAGCCCCAGCATTTT. Protein: CASSNGGEGNQPQHF.

V and J are TRBV21-1 and TRBJ2-3; TRBD2, the table's D call, lacks a check against the DNA. TRBV21-1 constitutes a pseudogene. The CDR3 spans 13 residues. DNA for the CDR3: TGTGCCAGACGGCGGGAGGGCCGGGATACGCAGTATTTT. This sequence encodes CARRREGRDTQYF.

This clone came up once. The chain combines TRBV6-1 with TRBJ2-1; 9 bases map to TRBD2. Unmatched junction bases numbered 9, after V lost 1 base and J lost 5 bases. Germline loops: CDR1 MNHNS, CDR2 SASEGT. The CDR3 sequence is 17 residues long. CDR3 sequence (DNA): TGTGCCAGCAGTGAAGGGTTTAGCGGGAGTGGGGACAATGAGCAGTTCTTC. This sequence encodes CASSEGFSGSGDNEQFF.

This clone has a single count. The V and J genes are TRBV4-1 and TRBJ1-6, with D possibly matching TRBD1 (5 bases). Trimming removed 8 bases from V and 11 bases from J, with 25 bases in between. Germline CDR1 MGHRA, CDR2 YSYEKL. CDR3 length: 16 amino acids. The CDR3 nucleotides are TGCGCCAGCCGACAGATGGCCGCTGCGAGTAGGGCACCCCTCCACTTT. Its translation: CASRQMAAASRAPLHF.

The chain couples TRBV27 to TRBJ2-1; 9 nucleotides align to TRBD1. J was trimmed by 5 bases and V by 7 bases; bases with no gene match: 6. The CDR3 is 14 amino acids. CDR1 and CDR2 (germline): MNHEY, SMNVEV (reference sequence). CDR3 protein: CASKRDRANNEQFF. Written as DNA, the CDR3 is TGTGCCAGCAAACGGGACAGGGCCAACAATGAGCAGTTCTTC.

The chain links TRBV9 to TRBJ2-1, with D maybe TRBD2 (5 bases). The CDR3 has 13 residues. V was shortened by 3 bases and J by 8 bases, with 12 bases between the two germline ends. The germline CDR1 and CDR2 sequences are SGDLS and YYNGEE. The CDR3: CASSAQLDYEQFF. CDR3 DNA: TGTGCCAGCAGCGCCCAACTAGATTATGAGCAGTTCTTC.

This chain connects TRBV13 to TRBJ2-7, with 11 positions matching TRBD2. The V and J ends lost 5 bases and 2 bases, in that order; junction bases with no gene match: 2. Germline values: CDR1 PRHDT, CDR2 FYEKMQ (reference sequence). The length of the CDR3 is 14 residues. The CDR3 loop reads CASSLLAGAYEQYF. For the CDR3, the DNA is TGTGCCAGCAGCCTACTAGCGGGGGCCTACGAGCAGTACTTC.

The rearrangement links TRBV28 to TRBJ1-6; D is uncertain. Germline V gene data show CDR1 as MDHEN and CDR2 as SYDVKM. The CDR3 loop spans 14 amino acids. V gave up 2 bases and J gave up 8 bases, with 10 bases separating them. The CDR3 spells CASSLHNGDSPLHF. CDR3 in DNA: TGTGCCAGCAGTTTACATAACGGAGATTCACCCCTCCACTTT.